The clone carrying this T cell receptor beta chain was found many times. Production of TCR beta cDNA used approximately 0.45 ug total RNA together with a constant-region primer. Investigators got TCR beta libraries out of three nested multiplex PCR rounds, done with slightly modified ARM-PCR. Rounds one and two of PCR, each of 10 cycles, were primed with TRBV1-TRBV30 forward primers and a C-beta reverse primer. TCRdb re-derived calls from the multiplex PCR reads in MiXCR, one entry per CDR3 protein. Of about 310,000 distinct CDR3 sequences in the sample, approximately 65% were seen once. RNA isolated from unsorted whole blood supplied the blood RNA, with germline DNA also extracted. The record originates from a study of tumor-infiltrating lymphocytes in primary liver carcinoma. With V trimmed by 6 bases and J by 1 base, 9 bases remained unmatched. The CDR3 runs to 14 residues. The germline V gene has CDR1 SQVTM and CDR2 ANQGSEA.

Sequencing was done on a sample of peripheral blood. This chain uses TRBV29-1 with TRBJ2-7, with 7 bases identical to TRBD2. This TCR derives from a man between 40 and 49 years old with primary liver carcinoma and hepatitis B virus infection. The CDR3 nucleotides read TGCAGCGTCCGCAGGGCTAGCGGTTCCTACGAGCAGTACTTC. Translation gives CSVRRASGSYEQYF.